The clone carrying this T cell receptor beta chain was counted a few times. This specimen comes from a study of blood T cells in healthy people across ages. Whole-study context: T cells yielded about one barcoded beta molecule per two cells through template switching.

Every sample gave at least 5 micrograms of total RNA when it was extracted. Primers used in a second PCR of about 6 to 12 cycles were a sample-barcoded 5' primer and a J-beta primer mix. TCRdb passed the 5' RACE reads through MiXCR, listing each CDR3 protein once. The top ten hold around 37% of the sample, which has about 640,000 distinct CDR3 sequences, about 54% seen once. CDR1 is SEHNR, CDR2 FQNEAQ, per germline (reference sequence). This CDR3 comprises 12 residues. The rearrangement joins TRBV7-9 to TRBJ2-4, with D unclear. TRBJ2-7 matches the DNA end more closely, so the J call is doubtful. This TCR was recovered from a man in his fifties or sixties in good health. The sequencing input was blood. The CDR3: CASSSLRYEQYF. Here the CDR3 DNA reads TGTGCCAGCAGCTCGCTACGTTACGAGCAGTACTTC.